The rows below give T cell receptor beta chains drawn from one sample of a study of cytomegalovirus exposure and HLA in healthy donors. Generated by immunoSEQ multiplex PCR, the TCRdb table keeps only in-frame clones and is missing some. The table lists 30,000 to 35,000 clones. Sequenced sample: PBMCs. The origin of the receptors is a woman aged 40-49 years in good health and CMV-seropositive. Both conserved end residues are trimmed from each CDR3. Each record gives: V gene, J gene, CDR3 protein.

>TRBV19|TRBJ1-1
ASSILGEKNTEAF
>TRBV9|TRBJ1-1
ASSVEPGRGTEAF
>TRBV18|TRBJ1-2
ASSPSQGPQDYGYT
>TRBV7-9|TRBJ2-1
ATHSGRAFTNSYNEQF
>TRBV2|TRBJ2-1
ASSERSGRGNEQF
>TRBV11-2|TRBJ2-3
ASSPLAGGPGSTDTQY
>TRBV7-6|TRBJ2-1
ASSLGPGLANNEQF
>TRBV5-1|TRBJ2-3
ASSLGLYTDTQY
>TRBV4-2|TRBJ2-7
ASSQGGSGFSYEQY
>TRBV7-2|TRBJ1-5
ASSLGGPRNQPQH